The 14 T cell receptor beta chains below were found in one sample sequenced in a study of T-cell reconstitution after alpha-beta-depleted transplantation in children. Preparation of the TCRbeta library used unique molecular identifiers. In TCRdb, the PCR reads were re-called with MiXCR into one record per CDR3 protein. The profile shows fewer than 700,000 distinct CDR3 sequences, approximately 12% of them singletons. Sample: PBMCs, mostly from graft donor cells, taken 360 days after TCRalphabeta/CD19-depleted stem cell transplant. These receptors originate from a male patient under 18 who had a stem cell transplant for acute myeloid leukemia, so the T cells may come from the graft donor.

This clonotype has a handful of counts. The CDR3 is CASSLASWGLAVDTQYF. The CDR3 DNA sequence: TGTGCCAGCAGCTTAGCTTCGTGGGGACTAGCGGTAGATACGCAGTATTTT. The chain couples TRBV7-6 to TRBJ2-3, with 11 bases identical to TRBD2. J gave up 5 bases and V 0 bases, and 7 bases lay outside the gene matches. This CDR3 is 17 amino acids long. CDR1 is SGHVS and CDR2 is FNYEAQ in the germline V gene. Full variable domain (missing parts from reference TRBV7-6 and TRBJ2-3): GAGVSQSPRYKVTKRGQDVALRCDPISGHVSLYWYRQALGQGPEFLTYFNYEAQQDKSGLPNDRFSAERPEGSISTLTIQRTEQRDSAMYRCASSLASWGLAVDTQYFGPGTRLTVL.

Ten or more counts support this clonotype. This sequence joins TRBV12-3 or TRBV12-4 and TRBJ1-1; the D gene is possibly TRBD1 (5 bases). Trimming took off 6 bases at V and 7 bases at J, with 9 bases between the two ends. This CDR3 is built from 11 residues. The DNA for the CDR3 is TGTGCCAGCAGCGACAGTGGTGAAGCTTTCTTT. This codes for CASSDSGEAFF.

The CDR3 nucleotides read TGTGCCAGCAGTTACAGGGGGCGCGGAGAGACCCAGTACTTC. Amino acid sequence: CASSYRGRGETQYF. The V and J genes are TRBV28 and TRBJ2-5; 9 bases match TRBD1. V shed 4 bases and J 4 bases; nucleotides not matched to a gene: 4. The CDR3 is made up of 14 amino acids. Germline CDR1 and CDR2: MDHEN and SYDVKM. Using reference TRBV28 and TRBJ2-5 for the parts outside the CDR3, the full variable domain is DVKVTQSSRYLVKRTGEKVFLECVQDMDHENMFWYRQDPGLGLRLIYFSYDVKMKEKGDIPEGYSVSREKKERFSLILESASTNQTSMYLCASSYRGRGETQYFGPGTRLLVL.

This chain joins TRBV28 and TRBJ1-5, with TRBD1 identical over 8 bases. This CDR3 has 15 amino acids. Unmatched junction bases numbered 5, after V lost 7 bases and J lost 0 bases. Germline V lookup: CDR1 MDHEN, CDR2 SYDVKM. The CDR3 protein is CASKWTGNSNQPQHF. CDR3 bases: TGTGCCAGCAAGTGGACAGGGAATAGCAATCAGCCCCAGCATTTT.

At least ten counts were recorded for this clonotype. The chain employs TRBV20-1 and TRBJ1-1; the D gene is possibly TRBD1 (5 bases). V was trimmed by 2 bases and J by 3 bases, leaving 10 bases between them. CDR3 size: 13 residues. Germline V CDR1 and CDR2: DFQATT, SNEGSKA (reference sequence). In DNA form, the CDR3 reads TGCAGTGCTAGAAACAACAGGTACACTGAAGCTTTCTTT. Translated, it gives CSARNNRYTEAFF.

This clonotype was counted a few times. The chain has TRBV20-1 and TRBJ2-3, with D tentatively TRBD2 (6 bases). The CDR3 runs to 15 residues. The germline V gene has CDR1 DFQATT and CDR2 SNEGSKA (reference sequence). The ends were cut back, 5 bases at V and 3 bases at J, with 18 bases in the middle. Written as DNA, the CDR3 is TGCAGTGCTTGTCTAGCGACCGGGCTAACAGATACGCAGTATTTT. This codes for CSACLATGLTDTQYF.

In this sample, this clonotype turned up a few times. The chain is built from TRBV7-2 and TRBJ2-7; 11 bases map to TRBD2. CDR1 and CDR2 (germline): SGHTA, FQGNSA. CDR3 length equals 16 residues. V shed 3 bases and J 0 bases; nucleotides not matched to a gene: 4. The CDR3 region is CASSFFLAGGSYEQYF. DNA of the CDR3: TGTGCCAGCAGCTTTTTTCTAGCGGGAGGCTCCTACGAGCAGTACTTC.

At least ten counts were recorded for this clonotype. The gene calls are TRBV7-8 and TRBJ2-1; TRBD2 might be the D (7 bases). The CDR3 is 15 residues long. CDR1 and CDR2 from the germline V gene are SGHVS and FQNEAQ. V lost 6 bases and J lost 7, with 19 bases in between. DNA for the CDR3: TGTGCCAGCAGAAAAGGGGGGGGAGAGGGAAATGAGCAGTTCTTC. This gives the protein CASRKGGGEGNEQFF.

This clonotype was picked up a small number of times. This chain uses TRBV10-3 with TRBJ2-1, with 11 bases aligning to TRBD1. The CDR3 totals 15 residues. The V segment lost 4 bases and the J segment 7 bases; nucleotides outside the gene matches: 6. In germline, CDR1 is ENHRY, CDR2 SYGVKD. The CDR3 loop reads CAISGGQGGQNEQFF. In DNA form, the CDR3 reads TGTGCCATCAGTGGGGGACAGGGGGGACAGAATGAGCAGTTCTTC.

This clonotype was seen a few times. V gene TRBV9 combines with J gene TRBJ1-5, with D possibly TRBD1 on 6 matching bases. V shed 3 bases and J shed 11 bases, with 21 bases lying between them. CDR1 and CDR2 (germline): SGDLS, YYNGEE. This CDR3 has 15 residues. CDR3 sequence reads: CASSGGGGAGGTQHF. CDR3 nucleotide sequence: TGTGCCAGCAGCGGCGGAGGGGGTGCAGGTGGAACCCAGCATTTT.

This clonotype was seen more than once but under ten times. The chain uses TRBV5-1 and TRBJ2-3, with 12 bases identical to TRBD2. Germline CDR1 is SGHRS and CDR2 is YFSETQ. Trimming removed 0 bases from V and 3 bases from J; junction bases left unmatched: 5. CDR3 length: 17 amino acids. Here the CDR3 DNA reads TGCGCCAGCAGCTTGGGACTAGCGGGAGTCTCGACAGATACGCAGTATTTT. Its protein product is CASSLGLAGVSTDTQYF.

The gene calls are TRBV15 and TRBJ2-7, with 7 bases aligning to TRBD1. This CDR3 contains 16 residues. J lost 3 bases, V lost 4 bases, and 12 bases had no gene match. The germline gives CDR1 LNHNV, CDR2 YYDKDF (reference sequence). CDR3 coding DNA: TGTGCCACCAGCACGCCGACAGGGTTAGGGTACTACGAGCAGTACTTC. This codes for CATSTPTGLGYYEQYF. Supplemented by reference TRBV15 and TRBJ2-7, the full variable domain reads DAMVIQNPRYQVTQFGKPVTLSCSQTLNHNVMYWYQQKSSQAPKLLFHYYDKDFNNEADTPDNFQSRRPNTSFCFLDIRSPGLGDTAMYLCATSTPTGLGYYEQYFGPGTRLTVT.

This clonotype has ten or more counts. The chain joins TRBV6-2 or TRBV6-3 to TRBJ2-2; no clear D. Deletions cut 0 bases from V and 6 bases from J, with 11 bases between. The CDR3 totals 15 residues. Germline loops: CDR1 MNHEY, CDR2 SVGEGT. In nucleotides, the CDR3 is TGTGCCAGCAGTTACTCCCCTCAGGAAGCCGGGGAGCTGTTTTTT. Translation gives CASSYSPQEAGELFF.

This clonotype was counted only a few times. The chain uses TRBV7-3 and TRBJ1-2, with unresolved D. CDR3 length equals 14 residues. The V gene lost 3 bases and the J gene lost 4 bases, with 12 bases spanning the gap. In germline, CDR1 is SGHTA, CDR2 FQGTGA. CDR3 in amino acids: CASSFGLGVYGYTF. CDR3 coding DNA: TGTGCCAGCAGCTTCGGGTTAGGTGTCTATGGCTACACCTTC.